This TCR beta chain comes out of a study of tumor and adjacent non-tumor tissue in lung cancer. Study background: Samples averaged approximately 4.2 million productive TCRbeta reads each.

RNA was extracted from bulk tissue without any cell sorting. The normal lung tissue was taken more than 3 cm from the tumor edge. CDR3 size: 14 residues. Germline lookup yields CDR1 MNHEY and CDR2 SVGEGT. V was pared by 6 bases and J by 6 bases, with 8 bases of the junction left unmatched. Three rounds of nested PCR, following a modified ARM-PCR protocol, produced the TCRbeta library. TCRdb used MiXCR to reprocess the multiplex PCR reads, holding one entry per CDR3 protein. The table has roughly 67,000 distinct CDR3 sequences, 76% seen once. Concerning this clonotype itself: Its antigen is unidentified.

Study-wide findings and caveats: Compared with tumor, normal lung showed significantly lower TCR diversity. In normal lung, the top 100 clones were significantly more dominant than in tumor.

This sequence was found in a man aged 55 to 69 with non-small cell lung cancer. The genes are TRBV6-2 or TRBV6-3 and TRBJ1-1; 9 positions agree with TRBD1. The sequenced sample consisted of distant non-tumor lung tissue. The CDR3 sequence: CASRATGGNAEAFF. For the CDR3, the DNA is TGTGCCAGCAGAGCCACAGGGGGCAACGCTGAAGCTTTCTTT.